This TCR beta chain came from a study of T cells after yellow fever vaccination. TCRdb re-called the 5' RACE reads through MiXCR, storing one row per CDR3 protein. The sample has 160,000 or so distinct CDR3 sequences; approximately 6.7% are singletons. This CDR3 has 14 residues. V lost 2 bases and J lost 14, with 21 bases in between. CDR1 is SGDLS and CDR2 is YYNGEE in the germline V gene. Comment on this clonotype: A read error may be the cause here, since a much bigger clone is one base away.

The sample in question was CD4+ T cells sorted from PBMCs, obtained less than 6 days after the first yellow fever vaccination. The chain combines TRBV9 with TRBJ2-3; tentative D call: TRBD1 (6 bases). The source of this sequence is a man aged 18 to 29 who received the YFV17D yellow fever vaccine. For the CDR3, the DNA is TGTGCCAGCAGCGTCCTAGATAGCTGGGGGCGCCCGTATTTT. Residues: CASSVLDSWGRPYF.